The rows below give T cell receptor beta chains drawn from one sample of a study of blood T cell repertoires in COVID-19. Produced via immunoSEQ multiplex PCR; TCRdb's table is partial and in-frame only. This table holds approximately 73,000 clones, about 89% found once. The sequenced sample was peripheral blood. The receptors were gathered from an older woman with acute or convalescent COVID-19. Each CDR3 is given with its conserved first and last residue. Fields, in order: J gene, V gene, CDR3 protein.

TRBJ2-7,TRBV28,CASSLRFSRGTDYEQYF
TRBJ1-2,TRBV28,CASSLFGTATNYGYTF
TRBJ1-3,TRBV6-5,CASSSGTGNTIYF
TRBJ1-1,TRBV3-1/TRBV3-2,CASSQGRATEAFF
TRBJ2-5,TRBV5-4,CASSPSLVSPWETQYF
TRBJ2-3,TRBV7-2,CASSPQGAADTQYF
TRBJ2-7,TRBV19,CASTRTGGSYEQYF
TRBJ1-1,TRBV6-5,CASSYSIRGSTEAFF
TRBJ2-7,TRBV12-5,CAGGPRDRATYEQYF
TRBJ1-2,TRBV30,CAWGPGSGGYTF
TRBJ1-1,TRBV2,CASSEELYSTEAFF
TRBJ2-1,TRBV11-2,CASSLEVNSDEQFF
TRBJ2-3,TRBV6-2/TRBV6-3,CASSAGTGAQDTQYF
TRBJ1-1,TRBV5-8,CASMRWEAVEAFF
TRBJ2-7,TRBV7-2,CASSLASGRNEQYF
TRBJ1-2,TRBV28,CASSSGLRYGYTF
TRBJ1-2,TRBV6-5,CASSRPGQPGTF
TRBJ1-1,TRBV5-1,CASSPGLLNTEAFF
TRBJ2-7,TRBV7-9,CASSSKPSSGRSYEQYF
TRBJ1-4,TRBV6-5,CASSGTGFNEKLFF
TRBJ2-1,TRBV29-1,CSGKSYNEQFF
TRBJ2-1,TRBV5-4,CASSPGLAGGVDWLF
TRBJ2-7,TRBV27,CASSPRTGTYEQYF
TRBJ1-1,TRBV24-1,CATSDSRREAFF
TRBJ1-2,TRBV10-3,CAITTQQGKYGYTF
TRBJ2-2,TRBV4-1,CASSQAGDPGLAGELFF
TRBJ2-6,TRBV30,CACQVPGANVLTF
TRBJ1-1,TRBV28,CASSSTGNTEAFF
TRBJ1-5,TRBV9,CASSPREGSQPQHF
TRBJ1-2,TRBV5-6,CASSTGQVYGYTF
TRBJ2-2,TRBV7-3,CASSLGGSGELFF
TRBJ1-5,TRBV6-2/TRBV6-3,CASSYSETGHNQPQHF
TRBJ2-2,TRBV2,CASSEFRQYTGELFF
TRBJ2-7,TRBV28,CASRSTGPDEQYF
TRBJ2-2,TRBV19,CASDSNRDTNTGELFF
TRBJ1-1,TRBV11-3,CASSLGQGNTEAFF